The 10 T cell receptor beta chains reported below all come from one sample, sequenced in a study of blood T cell repertoires in COVID-19. The protocol was immunoSEQ multiplex PCR, while the TCRdb copy is restricted to in-frame clones and leaves out a portion. The repertoire includes some 220,000 clones, less than 90% of them detected once, and approximately 2.7% sits in the top ten. The sequencing input was PBMCs or T cells enriched from blood (not recorded which). The receptors derive from a woman aged 30 to 39 who had recovered from COVID-19.

This rearrangement joins TRBV5-4 to TRBJ2-5, with D possibly being TRBD1 (7 bases). The V end was cut by 3 bases, the J end by 5 bases, with 14 bases between. CDR3 size: 14 residues. The germline V gene has CDR1 SGHNT and CDR2 YYREEE (reference sequence). CDR3 nucleotides: TGTGCCAGCAGCTCGCAGGGGGGAACTGAGACCCAGTACTTC. Translating gives CASSSQGGTETQYF.

This clone was counted a single time. The CDR3 DNA follows: TGCGCCAGCAGCCAAGAAACAGGGTCCGGTTGGACTGAAGCTTTCTTT. It specifies CASSQETGSGWTEAFF. The chain has TRBV4-3 and TRBJ1-1, with D possibly TRBD1 on 6 matching bases. V was clipped by 0 bases and J by 5 bases, with 16 bases between them. CDR3 length: 16 amino acids. Germline CDR1 is LGHNA and CDR2 is YSLEER.

This chain uses TRBV6-5 with TRBJ1-1; tentatively, D is TRBD1 (5 bases). Germline CDR1 reads MNHEY; CDR2 reads SVGAGI. This CDR3 has 12 residues. Trimming took off 7 bases at V and 11 bases at J, with 17 bases between the two ends. Here the CDR3 reads CASTKGGAGAFF. CDR3 coding DNA: TGTGCCAGCACTAAGGGTGGGGCCGGGGCTTTCTTT.

This clone has only one observation. V is TRBV7-2 and J is TRBJ2-1, with TRBD2 identical over 8 bases. Trimming took 0 bases from V and 2 from J; bases not matched to a gene: 3. This CDR3 has 16 amino acids. CDR1 and CDR2 from the germline V gene are SGHTA and FQGNSA. The CDR3 here is CASSLAPAGAYNEQFF. CDR3 nucleotides: TGTGCCAGCAGCTTAGCCCCAGCGGGGGCCTACAATGAGCAGTTCTTC.

V and J are TRBV5-1 and TRBJ2-3, with 11 positions matching TRBD2. The CDR3 has 16 amino acids. Germline V gene sequence: CDR1 SGHRS, CDR2 YFSETQ. V was clipped by 6 bases and J by 3 bases; unmatched bases: 9. The CDR3 nucleotides read TGCGCCAGCAAACCCCCCCTAGCGGGGGGAACAGATACGCAGTATTTT. This translates into CASKPPLAGGTDTQYF.

The genes are TRBV19 and TRBJ2-2; 7 bases are shared with TRBD1. This CDR3 is built from 17 residues. The ends lost 0 bases at V and 0 bases at J; junction bases unmatched: 4. Germline V gives CDR1 LNHDA, CDR2 SQIVND (reference sequence). This CDR3 is CASSIDPGTANTGELFF. In DNA form, the CDR3 reads TGTGCCAGTAGTATAGACCCCGGGACAGCGAACACCGGGGAGCTGTTTTTT.

The chain links TRBV6-2 or TRBV6-3 to TRBJ1-5; 7 positions agree with TRBD1. Trimming took 0 bases from V and 0 from J; bases not matched to a gene: 8. Germline V gene sequence: CDR1 MNHEY, CDR2 SVGEGT. The CDR3 runs to 18 residues. The CDR3 spells CASSYSIRGRVSNQPQHF. In nucleotides, the CDR3 is TGTGCCAGCAGTTACTCGATCAGGGGGAGAGTTAGCAATCAGCCCCAGCATTTT.

This rearrangement joins TRBV5-1 to TRBJ2-2; TRBD2 might be the D (6 bases). V was pared by 4 bases and J by 4 bases, with 20 bases between. The CDR3 has 17 amino acids. The germline CDR1 and CDR2 sequences are SGHRS and YFSETQ. The CDR3 nucleotides are TGCGCCAGCAGCCCTGGACTGCGGGGTCTGAGCACCGGGGAGCTGTTTTTT. Translated: CASSPGLRGLSTGELFF.

The chain employs TRBV6-4 and TRBJ2-5; 7 bases fit TRBD2. From germline, CDR1 is MRHNA and CDR2 SNTAGT. The CDR3 totals 15 residues. After removal of 3 bases from V and 4 bases from J, the junction contained 8 bases not matched to a gene. The CDR3 protein is CASSEERGGRETQYF. CDR3 nucleotide sequence: TGTGCCAGCAGTGAGGAGCGGGGAGGTCGAGAGACCCAGTACTTC.

Concerning this clone: Other DNA sequences of this sample code for an identical CDR3. The chain couples TRBV28 to TRBJ1-2; D possibly corresponds to TRBD1 (5 bases). CDR1 and CDR2 from the germline V gene are MDHEN and SYDVKM. This CDR3 is 13 amino acids long. V was cut by 1 base and J by 5 bases, with 8 bases left in between. For the CDR3, the DNA is TGTGCCAGCAGTTTATTCGGGGGGTATGGCTACACCTTC. Its protein is CASSLFGGYGYTF.